These 2 T cell receptor beta chains share one sample of origin, sequenced in a study of CD8 T cells in ankylosing spondylitis. Which antigens these TCRs recognize remains unknown. TCRdb re-called the 5' RACE reads with MiXCR, one entry per CDR3 protein. The repertoire holds about 460,000 distinct CDR3 sequences, with under 5.5% as singletons. General observations from the study: Seemingly characteristic of ankylosing spondylitis blood was a TCR beta motif consisting of several highly homologous variants.

Specimen: blood, either unsorted or a sorted T cell fraction (not recorded which). The source of these receptors is a male donor with ankylosing spondylitis.

This clonotype was counted at least ten times. The genes are TRBV7-9 and TRBJ1-1, with D possibly matching TRBD1 (5 bases). The germline gives CDR1 SEHNR, CDR2 FQNEAQ (reference sequence). Trimming pared 6 bases from V and 6 bases from J, leaving 8 bases between. The CDR3 is 11 amino acids. DNA of the CDR3: TGTGCCAGCAGGATAGGGGCTGAAGCTTTCTTT. Protein: CASRIGAEAFF. Full variable domain (remainder filled in from reference TRBV7-9 and TRBJ1-1): DTGVSQNPRHKITKRGQNVTFRCDPISEHNRLYWYRQTLGQGPEFLTYFQNEAQLEKSRLLSDRFSAERPKGSFSTLEIQRTEQGDSAMYLCASRIGAEAFFGQGTRLTVV.

The sample holds many counts of this clonotype. V usage is TRBV12-3 or TRBV12-4 and J usage is TRBJ1-1, with 11 bases lining up with TRBD1. The CDR3 has 16 amino acids. V was pared by 6 bases and J by 2 bases, with 8 bases of the junction left unmatched. CDR3 sequence (DNA): TGTGCCAGCAGAAAGGGACAGGGGGAGGGCAACACTGAAGCTTTCTTT. Its translation: CASRKGQGEGNTEAFF.